This T cell receptor beta chain was recorded in a study of T cell clones after liver transplantation. On the study more broadly: Samples came from ITN030ST, which attempted immunosuppression withdrawal within 2 years of liver transplantation.

Comments on this clone: Its antigen is unknown.

The repertoire was sequenced with immunoSEQ multiplex PCR; TCRdb's copy has only in-frame clones and lacks some. The profile shows 40,000 to 55,000 clones, about 69% of them singletons. Study observations and caveats: Low donor cell numbers restricted donor-reactive repertoire measurement in a couple of subjects.

The length of the CDR3 is 14 residues. Germline CDR1 and CDR2: MNHEY and SVGAGI. Trimming stripped 0 bases from V and 5 bases from J, with 5 bases between. The specimen comprised CD4+ T cells from blood, sampled 54 months after liver transplant. The chain carries TRBV6-5 and TRBJ1-6; D call uncertain. The clonotype originates from a human patient who received a liver transplant. Some T cells may have come from the graft donor. CDR3 in DNA: TGTGCCAGCAGTTACTCAGGGAATAATTCACCCCTCCACTTT. As protein: CASSYSGNNSPLHF.